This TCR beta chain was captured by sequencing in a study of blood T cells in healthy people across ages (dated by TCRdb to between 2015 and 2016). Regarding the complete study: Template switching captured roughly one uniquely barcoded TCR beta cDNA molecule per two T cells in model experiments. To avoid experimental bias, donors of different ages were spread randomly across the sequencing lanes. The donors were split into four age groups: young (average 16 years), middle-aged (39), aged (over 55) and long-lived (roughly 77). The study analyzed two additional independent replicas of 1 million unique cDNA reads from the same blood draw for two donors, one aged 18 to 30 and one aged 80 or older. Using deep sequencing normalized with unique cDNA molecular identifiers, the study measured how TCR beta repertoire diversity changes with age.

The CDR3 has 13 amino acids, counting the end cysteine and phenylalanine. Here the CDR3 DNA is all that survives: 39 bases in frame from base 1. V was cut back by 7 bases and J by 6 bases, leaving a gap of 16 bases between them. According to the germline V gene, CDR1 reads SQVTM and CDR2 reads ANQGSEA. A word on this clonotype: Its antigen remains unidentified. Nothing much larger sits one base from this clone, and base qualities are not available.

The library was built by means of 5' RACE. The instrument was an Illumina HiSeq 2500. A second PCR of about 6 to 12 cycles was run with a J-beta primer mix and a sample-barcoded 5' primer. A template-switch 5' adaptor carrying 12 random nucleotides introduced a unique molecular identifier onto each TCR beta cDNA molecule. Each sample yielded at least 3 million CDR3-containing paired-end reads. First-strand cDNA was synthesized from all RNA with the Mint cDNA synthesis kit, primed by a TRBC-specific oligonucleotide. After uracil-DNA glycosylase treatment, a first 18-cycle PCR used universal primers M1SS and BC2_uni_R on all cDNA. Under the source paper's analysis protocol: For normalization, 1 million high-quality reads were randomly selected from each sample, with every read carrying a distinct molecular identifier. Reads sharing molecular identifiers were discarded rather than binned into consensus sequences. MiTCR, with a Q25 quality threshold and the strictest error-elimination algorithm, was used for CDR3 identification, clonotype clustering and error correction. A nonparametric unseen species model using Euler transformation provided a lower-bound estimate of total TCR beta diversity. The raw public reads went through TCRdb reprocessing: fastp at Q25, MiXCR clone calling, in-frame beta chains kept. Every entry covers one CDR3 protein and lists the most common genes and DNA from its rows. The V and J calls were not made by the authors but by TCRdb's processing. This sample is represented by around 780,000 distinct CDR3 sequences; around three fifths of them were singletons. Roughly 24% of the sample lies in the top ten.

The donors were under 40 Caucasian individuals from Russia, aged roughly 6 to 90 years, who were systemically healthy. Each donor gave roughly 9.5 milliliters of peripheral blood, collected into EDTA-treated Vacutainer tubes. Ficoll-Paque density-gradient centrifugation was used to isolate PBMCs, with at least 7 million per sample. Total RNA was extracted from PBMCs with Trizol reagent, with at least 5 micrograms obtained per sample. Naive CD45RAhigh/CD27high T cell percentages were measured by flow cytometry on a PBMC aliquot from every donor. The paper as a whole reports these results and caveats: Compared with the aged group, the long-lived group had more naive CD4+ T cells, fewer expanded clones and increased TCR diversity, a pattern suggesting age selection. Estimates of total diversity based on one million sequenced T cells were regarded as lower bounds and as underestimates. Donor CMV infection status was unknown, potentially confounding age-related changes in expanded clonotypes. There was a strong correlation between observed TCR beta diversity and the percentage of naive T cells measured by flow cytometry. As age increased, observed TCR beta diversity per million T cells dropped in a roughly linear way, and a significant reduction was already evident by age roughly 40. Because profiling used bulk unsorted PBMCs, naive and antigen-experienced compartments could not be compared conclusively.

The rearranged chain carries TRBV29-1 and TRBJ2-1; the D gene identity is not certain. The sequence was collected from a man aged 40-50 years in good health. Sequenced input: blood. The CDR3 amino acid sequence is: CSASGPSANEQFF. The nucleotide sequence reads TGCAGCGCCTCTGGACCTAGTGCCAATGAGCAGTTCTTC.